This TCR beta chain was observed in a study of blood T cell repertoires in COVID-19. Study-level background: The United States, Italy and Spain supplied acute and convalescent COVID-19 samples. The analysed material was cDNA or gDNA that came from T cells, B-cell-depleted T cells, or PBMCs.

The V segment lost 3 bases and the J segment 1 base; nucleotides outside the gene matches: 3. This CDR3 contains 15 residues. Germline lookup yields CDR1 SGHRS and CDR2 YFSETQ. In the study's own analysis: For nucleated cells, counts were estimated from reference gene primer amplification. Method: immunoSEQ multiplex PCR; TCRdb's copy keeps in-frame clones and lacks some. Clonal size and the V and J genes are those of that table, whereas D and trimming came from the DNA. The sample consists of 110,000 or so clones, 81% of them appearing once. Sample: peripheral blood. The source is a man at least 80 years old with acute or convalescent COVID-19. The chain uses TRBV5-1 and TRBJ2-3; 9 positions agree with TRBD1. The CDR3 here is CASSSGQGGTDTQYF. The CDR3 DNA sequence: TGCGCCAGCAGCTCGGGACAGGGAGGCACAGATACGCAGTATTTT.